This T cell receptor beta chain was profiled in a study of spatial heterogeneity in lung cancer. As for the study in general: Counts of TCR transcripts in tumor regions correlated strongly with a matched bulk RNA-seq T cell module score. Study-level results: Higher tumor mutation counts went along with higher counts of expanded intratumoral alpha and beta TCRs.

In its sample, this clonotype ranks as medium-sized. Its antigen remains unidentified. Time point indicated: sample taken at primary tumor resection. TCRdb reprocessed the 5' RACE reads with MiXCR, giving one entry per CDR3 protein. Of around 8,100 distinct CDR3 sequences detected, approximately 12% appear once; the ten largest clones hold 11%. Sequenced material: lung tumor tissue, taken at surgery. This clonotype was obtained from a male donor with early-stage non-small cell lung cancer.

Written as DNA, the CDR3 is TGTGCCAGCAGTTTAGCAGGACAGGGGGTGGGCTCCTACGAGCAGTACTTC. As protein: CASSLAGQGVGSYEQYF. V gene TRBV12-3 or TRBV12-4 combines with J gene TRBJ2-7; TRBD1 agrees at 10 bases. V was clipped by 0 bases and J by 0 bases; unmatched bases: 5. This CDR3 has 17 residues.